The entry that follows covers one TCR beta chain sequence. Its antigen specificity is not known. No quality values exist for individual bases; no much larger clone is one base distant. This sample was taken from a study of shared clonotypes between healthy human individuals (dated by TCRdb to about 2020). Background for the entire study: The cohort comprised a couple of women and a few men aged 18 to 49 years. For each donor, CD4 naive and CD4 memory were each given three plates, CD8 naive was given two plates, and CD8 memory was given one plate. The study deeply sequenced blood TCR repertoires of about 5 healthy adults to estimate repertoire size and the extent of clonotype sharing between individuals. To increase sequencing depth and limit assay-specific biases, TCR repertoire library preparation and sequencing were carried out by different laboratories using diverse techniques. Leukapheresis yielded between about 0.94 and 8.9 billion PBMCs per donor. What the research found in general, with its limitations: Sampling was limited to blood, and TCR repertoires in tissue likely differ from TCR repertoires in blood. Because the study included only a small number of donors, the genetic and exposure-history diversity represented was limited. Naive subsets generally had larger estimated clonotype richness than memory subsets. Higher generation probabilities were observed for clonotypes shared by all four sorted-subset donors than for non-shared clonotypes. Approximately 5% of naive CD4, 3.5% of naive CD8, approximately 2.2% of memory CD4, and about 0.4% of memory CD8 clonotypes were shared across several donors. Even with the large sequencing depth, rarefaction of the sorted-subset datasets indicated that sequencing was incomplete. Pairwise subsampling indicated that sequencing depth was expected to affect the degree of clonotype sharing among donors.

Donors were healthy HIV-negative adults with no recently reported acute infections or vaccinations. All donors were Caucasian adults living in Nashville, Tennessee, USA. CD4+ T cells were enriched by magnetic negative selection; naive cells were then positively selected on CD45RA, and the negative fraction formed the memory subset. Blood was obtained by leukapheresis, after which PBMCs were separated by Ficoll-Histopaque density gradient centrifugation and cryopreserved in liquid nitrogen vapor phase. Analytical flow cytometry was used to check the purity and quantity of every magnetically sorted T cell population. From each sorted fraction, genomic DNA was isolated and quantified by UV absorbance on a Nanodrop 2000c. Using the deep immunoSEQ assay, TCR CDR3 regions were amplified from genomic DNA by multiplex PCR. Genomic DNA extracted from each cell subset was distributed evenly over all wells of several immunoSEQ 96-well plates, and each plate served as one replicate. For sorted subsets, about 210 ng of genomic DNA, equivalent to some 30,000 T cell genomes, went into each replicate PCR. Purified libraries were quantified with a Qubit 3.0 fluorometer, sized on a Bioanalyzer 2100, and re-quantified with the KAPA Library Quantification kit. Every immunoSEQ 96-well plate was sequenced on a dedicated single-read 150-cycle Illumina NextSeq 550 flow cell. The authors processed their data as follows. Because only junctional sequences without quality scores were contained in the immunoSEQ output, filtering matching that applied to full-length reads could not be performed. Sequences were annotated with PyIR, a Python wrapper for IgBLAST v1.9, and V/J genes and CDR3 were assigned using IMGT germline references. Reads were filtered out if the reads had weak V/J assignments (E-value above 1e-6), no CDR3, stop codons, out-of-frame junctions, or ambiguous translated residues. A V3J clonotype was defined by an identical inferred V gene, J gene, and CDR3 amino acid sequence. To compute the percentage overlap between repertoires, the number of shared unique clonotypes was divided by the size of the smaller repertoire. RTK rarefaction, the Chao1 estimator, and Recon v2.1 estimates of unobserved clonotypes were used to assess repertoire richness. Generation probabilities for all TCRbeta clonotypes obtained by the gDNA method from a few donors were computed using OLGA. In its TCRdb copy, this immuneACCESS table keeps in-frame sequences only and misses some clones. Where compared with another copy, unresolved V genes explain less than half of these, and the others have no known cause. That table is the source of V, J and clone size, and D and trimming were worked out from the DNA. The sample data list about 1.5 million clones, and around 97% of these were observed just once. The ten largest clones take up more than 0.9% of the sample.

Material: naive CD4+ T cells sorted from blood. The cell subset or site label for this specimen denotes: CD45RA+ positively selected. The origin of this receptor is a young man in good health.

The DNA sequence is as follows: TGTGCCAGTAGTATCGGGCTCTGGACAGATACGCAGTATTTT. The resulting protein is CASSIGLWTDTQYF. The chain is assembled from TRBV19 and TRBJ2-3; the D gene identity is not certain. Its CDR3 holds 14 amino acids, cysteine through phenylalanine. Only CDR3 DNA remains: 42 bases, in frame from the first base. Cut back by 3 bases and 3 bases, the V and J ends lie 10 bases apart. CDR1 LNHDA and CDR2 SQIVND are derived from the germline V gene (reference sequence). This CDR3, with the reference TRBV19 and TRBJ2-3 proteins standing in past its ends, gives the full variable domain DGGITQSPKYLFRKEGQNVTLSCEQNLNHDAMYWYRQDPGQGLRLIYYSQIVNDFQKGDIAEGYSVSREKKESFPLTVTSAQKNPTAFYLCASSIGLWTDTQYFGPGTRLTVL.